The 24 T cell receptor beta chains below come from one sample, sequenced in a study of identical twins. Each CDR3 protein gets one entry after TCRdb re-called the 5' RACE reads with MiXCR. The table shows 1.5 million to 2 million distinct CDR3 sequences, with about 31% occurring only once. Sequenced input: cord blood. All receptors derive from a newborn girl in good health.

V usage is TRBV5-6 and J usage is TRBJ2-7, with TRBD2 matching 8 bases. The J segment lost 7 bases and the V segment lost 2 bases, leaving 14 bases of the junction unmatched. The germline V gene encodes CDR1 SGHDT and CDR2 YYEEEE. There are 16 residues in the CDR3. The CDR3 reads CASSLPSGWSYNEQYF. The CDR3 DNA reads TGTGCCAGCAGCTTACCTAGCGGGTGGTCATACAATGAGCAGTACTTC.

This clonotype has a handful of counts. The rearrangement uses TRBV20-1 and TRBJ2-7, with D possibly being TRBD1 (5 bases). Germline CDR1 is DFQATT and CDR2 is SNEGSKA (reference sequence). This CDR3 comprises 11 residues. The V and J ends lost 6 bases and 5 bases respectively, with 11 bases between them. The CDR3 here is CSASQGNEQYF. The CDR3 region has the DNA TGCAGTGCGTCCCAGGGAAACGAGCAGTACTTC.

Turning to this clonotype: A much larger clone sits a single nucleotide away, making a read error possible. CDR3: CSVGAGGSYNEQIF. The CDR3 DNA reads TGCAGCGTTGGTGCGGGAGGGTCATACAATGAGCAGATCTTC. The chain combines TRBV29-1 with TRBJ2-1, with TRBD2 matching 9 bases. The germline gives CDR1 SQVTM, CDR2 ANQGSEA. This CDR3 is built from 14 residues.

DNA of the CDR3: TGTGCCAGCAGCGTAGACACGGTTAGAGCGCGCGGGGAGCTGTTTTTT. The encoded protein is CASSVDTVRARGELFF. This chain links TRBV9 with TRBJ2-2; D not resolved. Trimming removed 0 bases from V and 7 bases from J, with 16 bases in between. The length of the CDR3 is 16 residues. CDR1 SGDLS and CDR2 YYNGEE come from the germline V gene.

The V call is TRBV4-2, the J call TRBJ2-1; TRBD2 might be the D (6 bases). Trimming took 2 bases from V and 2 from J, leaving 16 bases between them. The CDR3 spans 17 residues. CDR1 and CDR2 (germline): LGHNA, YNFKEQ. The CDR3 here is CASSQKLASGAYNEQFF. The CDR3 DNA reads as TGTGCCAGCAGCCAAAAACTAGCCTCCGGGGCCTACAATGAGCAGTTCTTC.

This clonotype was counted only a few times. The chain has TRBV6-5 and TRBJ2-7, with D maybe TRBD2 (5 bases). This CDR3 comprises 14 residues. V lost 5 bases, J lost 2 bases, and 13 bases lay in between. The germline gives CDR1 MNHEY, CDR2 SVGAGI. The CDR3 DNA reads TGTGCCAGCAGTCGGACTCCCCGGACCTACGAGCAGTACTTC. It encodes CASSRTPRTYEQYF.

The sample holds a few counts of this clonotype. The chain combines TRBV28 with TRBJ2-1, with 12 bases lining up with TRBD2. Per germline, CDR1 MDHEN and CDR2 SYDVKM. V lost 5 bases to trimming and J lost 4 bases; unmatched junction nucleotides: 9. There are 17 residues in the CDR3. DNA of the CDR3: TGTGCCAGCAGTCCCCCCAGAACTAGCGGGAGGTACAATGAGCAGTTCTTC. The encoded protein is CASSPPRTSGRYNEQFF.

This clonotype has more than one count but fewer than ten. The chain recombines TRBV9 with TRBJ2-1; TRBD2 matches at 14 bases. With V trimmed by 1 base and J by 8 bases, 14 bases remained unmatched. The germline gives CDR1 SGDLS, CDR2 YYNGEE. This CDR3 region has 19 residues. The CDR3 bases are TGTGCCAGCAGCGTATCCCCGGGACTAGCGGGGGACCCTAGGGATGAGCAGTTCTTC. Its protein product is CASSVSPGLAGDPRDEQFF.

In this sample, this clonotype turned up a few times. This rearrangement joins TRBV5-1 to TRBJ2-1; TRBD2 agrees at 12 bases. J gave up 5 bases and V 0 bases, and 6 bases lay outside the gene matches. The germline V gene has CDR1 SGHRS and CDR2 YFSETQ. The length of the CDR3 is 17 residues. The CDR3 loop reads CASSLALTSGSNNEQFF. The CDR3 bases are TGCGCCAGCAGCTTGGCTCTGACTAGCGGGAGTAACAATGAGCAGTTCTTC.

This clonotype appeared a single time. The chain has TRBV11-2 and TRBJ2-7; weak D call: TRBD2 (5 bases). CDR3 size: 15 residues. From germline, CDR1 is SGHAT and CDR2 FQNNGV. Trimming left V 4 bases short and J 2 bases short, with 15 bases between. CDR3 in amino acids: CASSSNRGGAYEQYF. CDR3 in DNA: TGTGCCAGCAGCTCCAACCGCGGAGGAGCCTACGAGCAGTACTTC.

This clonotype has a handful of counts. The chain uses TRBV12-5 and TRBJ2-1; D may be TRBD2 (5 bases). The CDR3 runs to 12 residues. Germline V gene sequence: CDR1 LGHNT, CDR2 FRNRAP. V was clipped by 0 bases and J by 8 bases, with 5 bases between them. CDR3 coding DNA: TGTGCTAGTGGTTTGGTGAGGGATGAGCAGTTCTTC. Amino acids: CASGLVRDEQFF.

This clonotype was seen a few times. In DNA, the CDR3 is TGTGCCAGCAGTACCGGACTAGCGACGGAGACCCAGTACTTC. The encoded protein is CASSTGLATETQYF. The rearrangement joins TRBV2 to TRBJ2-5; TRBD2 aligns across 9 bases. V lost 5 bases, J lost 5 bases, and 6 bases stayed unmatched. The CDR3 totals 14 residues. CDR1 and CDR2 (germline): SNHLY, FYNNEI.

This clonotype was counted between two and nine times. This chain joins TRBV3-1 and TRBJ2-1, with 7 bases matching TRBD2. J lost 3 bases, V lost 5 bases, and 10 bases had no gene match. The germline V gene encodes CDR1 LGHDT and CDR2 YNNKEL (reference sequence). The CDR3 consists of 16 residues. The CDR3 region is CASSRRGRVSYNEQFF. CDR3 DNA: TGTGCCAGCAGCAGAAGAGGGAGGGTGAGCTACAATGAGCAGTTCTTC.

The chain couples TRBV25-1 to TRBJ1-5, with D tentatively TRBD1 (6 bases). V was trimmed by 4 bases and J by 3 bases, leaving 10 bases between them. Germline assignment: CDR1 MGHDK and CDR2 SYGVNS. This CDR3 has 14 residues. For the CDR3, the DNA is TGTGCCAGCAGTGGAGGACAGTTCAATCAGCCCCAGCATTTT. As protein: CASSGGQFNQPQHF.

In this sample, this clonotype turned up many times. The V call is TRBV5-6, the J call TRBJ2-1; D is perhaps TRBD2 (5 bases). The V gene's germline CDR1 is SGHDT and CDR2 YYEEEE. Trimming removed 4 bases from V and 7 bases from J, with 15 bases in between. The CDR3 is 14 residues long. CDR3 DNA: TGTGCCAGCAGCCCCCCTCTTCGGGAAAATGAGCAGTTCTTC. Its translation is CASSPPLRENEQFF.

The table lists this clonotype with many counts. The chain employs TRBV4-2 and TRBJ2-5, with TRBD2 matching 11 bases. The germline CDR1 and CDR2 sequences are LGHNA and YNFKEQ. Trimming took 1 base from V and 2 from J; bases not matched to a gene: 0. The CDR3 totals 15 residues. The CDR3 region has the DNA TGTGCCAGCAGCCAAGGACTAGCGGGGCAAGAGACCCAGTACTTC. It yields the protein CASSQGLAGQETQYF.

This chain links TRBV7-9 with TRBJ2-7; 11 nucleotides align to TRBD2. V shed 1 base and J 2 bases; nucleotides not matched to a gene: 13. This CDR3 comprises 19 residues. CDR1 is SEHNR, CDR2 FQNEAQ, per germline (reference sequence). The CDR3 is CASSLEPYLLAGVTYEQYF. The DNA of the CDR3 is TGTGCCAGCAGCTTAGAGCCCTACTTACTAGCGGGGGTTACCTACGAGCAGTACTTC.

For the CDR3, the DNA is TGCGCCAGCGGCCCCCTGGGGACTAGCGGGGGATACAATGAGCAGTTCTTC. This codes for CASGPLGTSGGYNEQFF. This chain uses TRBV5-1 with TRBJ2-1, with 14 nucleotides matching TRBD2. The ends lost 7 bases at V and 4 bases at J; junction bases unmatched: 10. The CDR3 contains 17 residues. The germline V gene has CDR1 SGHRS and CDR2 YFSETQ.

The chain carries TRBV5-5 and TRBJ1-2; no firm D call. CDR3 length equals 15 residues. Germline CDR1 reads SGHKS; CDR2 reads YYEKEE (reference sequence). Trimming cost V 0 bases and J 0 bases, with 9 bases left between them. The CDR3 spells CASSLGALANYGYTF. The CDR3 region has the DNA TGTGCCAGCAGCTTGGGGGCCCTTGCTAACTATGGCTACACCTTC.

The gene calls are TRBV5-1 and TRBJ1-1; perhaps TRBD1 as D (6 bases). Deletions cut 5 bases from V and 4 bases from J, with 15 bases between. The CDR3 loop spans 14 amino acids. CDR1 and CDR2 (germline): SGHRS, YFSETQ. The DNA of the CDR3 is TGCGCCAGCAGACGGGATGGGGGGCCCACTGAAGCTTTCTTT. It translates to CASRRDGGPTEAFF.

This clonotype was observed a handful of times. The CDR3 DNA follows: TGTGCCAGCAGCGTAGGGGGGCCCCAAGAGACCCAGTACTTC. Translated: CASSVGGPQETQYF. The chain combines TRBV9 with TRBJ2-5; D possibly corresponds to TRBD1 (6 bases). Germline values: CDR1 SGDLS, CDR2 YYNGEE. V was clipped by 0 bases and J by 1 base, with 7 bases between them. The CDR3 is 14 residues long.

This clonotype showed up just a few times. V and J are TRBV7-9 and TRBJ1-2, with D uncertain. The germline CDR1 and CDR2 sequences are SEHNR and FQNEAQ (reference sequence). Trimming removed 3 bases from V and 8 bases from J, with 16 bases in between. CDR3 length equals 14 residues. CDR3 residues: CASSFIRQRTGYTF. The CDR3 DNA sequence: TGTGCCAGCAGCTTTATCCGGCAGAGGACGGGCTACACCTTC.

This sequence joins TRBV12-3 or TRBV12-4 and TRBJ1-2; perhaps TRBD1 as D (5 bases). This CDR3 contains 16 residues. V shed 4 bases and J shed 5 bases, with 20 bases lying between them. The CDR3 DNA sequence: TGTGCCAGCAGTTCTACAAGTAGGGGAAGTTGGTATGGCTACACCTTC. It specifies CASSSTSRGSWYGYTF.

The chain combines TRBV7-9 with TRBJ2-1; TRBD2 matches 10 bases. V trimming: 0 bases; J trimming: 3 bases; junction bases outside the gene matches: 5. The CDR3 is made up of 17 amino acids. Germline V gives CDR1 SEHNR, CDR2 FQNEAQ (reference sequence). The CDR3 nucleotides are TGTGCCAGCAGCTTAGCTTTAGCTAGCGGGGGCTACAATGAGCAGTTCTTC. Its protein product is CASSLALASGGYNEQFF.